The sequence of this T cell receptor beta chain was determined in a study of blood T cell repertoires in COVID-19. On the study more broadly: PBMCs, B-cell-depleted T cells, or T cells were the source of the cDNA or gDNA that made up the material.

Clones were sequenced by immunoSEQ multiplex PCR, and TCRdb holds only the in-frame ones, with some missing. The profile shows some 200,000 clones, around 73% of them singletons. Cohorts were assigned according to the clinical history that participants reported. Among Cohort 3 donors, those recovered had two negative PCRs, clearance, or symptom resolution. The receptor was isolated from a woman between 45 and 65 years old who had recovered from COVID-19. The sample taken for sequencing was PBMCs or T cells enriched from blood (not recorded which).

CDR3 in DNA: TGTGCCACCTCAGAAGCCCAGACAGGGGACCACGAGCAGTACTTC. It translates to CATSEAQTGDHEQYF. The chain combines TRBV28 with TRBJ2-7, with 8 nucleotides matching TRBD1. From germline, CDR1 is MDHEN and CDR2 SYDVKM. The CDR3 is 15 amino acids. V was pared by 10 bases and J by 5 bases, with 16 bases of the junction left unmatched.